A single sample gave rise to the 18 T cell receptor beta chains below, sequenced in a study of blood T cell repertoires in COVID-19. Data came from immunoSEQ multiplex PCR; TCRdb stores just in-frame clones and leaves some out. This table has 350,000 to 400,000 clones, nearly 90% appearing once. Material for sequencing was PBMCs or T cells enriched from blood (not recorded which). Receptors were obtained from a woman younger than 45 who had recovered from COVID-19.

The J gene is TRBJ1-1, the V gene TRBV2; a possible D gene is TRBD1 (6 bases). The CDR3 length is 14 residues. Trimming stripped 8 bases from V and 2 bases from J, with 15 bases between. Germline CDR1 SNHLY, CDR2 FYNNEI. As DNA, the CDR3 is TGTGCCAGCCTCTGGGACATTTCCAACACTGAAGCTTTCTTT. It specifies CASLWDISNTEAFF.

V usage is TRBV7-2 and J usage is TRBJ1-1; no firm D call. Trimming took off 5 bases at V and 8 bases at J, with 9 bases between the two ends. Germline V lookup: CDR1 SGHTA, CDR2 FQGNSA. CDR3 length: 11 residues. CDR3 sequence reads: CASSNRVEAFF. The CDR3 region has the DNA TGTGCCAGCAGCAACCGGGTCGAAGCTTTCTTT.

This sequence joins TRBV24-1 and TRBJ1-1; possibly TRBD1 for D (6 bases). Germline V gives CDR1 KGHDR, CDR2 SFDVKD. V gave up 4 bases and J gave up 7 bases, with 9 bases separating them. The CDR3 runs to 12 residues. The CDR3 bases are TGTGCCACCAGTGACCTCAGGGGTGAAGCTTTCTTT. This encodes CATSDLRGEAFF.

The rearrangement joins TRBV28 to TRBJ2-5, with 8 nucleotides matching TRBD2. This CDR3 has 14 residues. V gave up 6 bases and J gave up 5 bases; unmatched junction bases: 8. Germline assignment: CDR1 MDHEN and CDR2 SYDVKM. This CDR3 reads CASSKLADSETQYF. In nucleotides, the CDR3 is TGTGCCAGCAGCAAACTAGCGGACTCGGAGACCCAGTACTTC.

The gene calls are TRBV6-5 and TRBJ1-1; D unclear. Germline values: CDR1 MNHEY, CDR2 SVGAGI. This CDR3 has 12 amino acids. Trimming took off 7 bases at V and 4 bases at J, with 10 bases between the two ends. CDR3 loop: CASIRGGTEAFF. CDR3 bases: TGTGCCAGCATCCGGGGTGGCACTGAAGCTTTCTTT.

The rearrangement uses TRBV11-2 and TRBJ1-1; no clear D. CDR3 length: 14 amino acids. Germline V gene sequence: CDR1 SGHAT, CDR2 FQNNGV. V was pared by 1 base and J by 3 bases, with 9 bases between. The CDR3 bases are TGTGCCAGCAGCTTAGTCTGGTCGGACACTGAAGCTTTCTTT. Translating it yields CASSLVWSDTEAFF.

The CDR3: CASSIDTGIKYEQYF. CDR3 coding DNA: TGTGCCAGTAGTATAGATACAGGGATCAAATACGAGCAGTACTTC. The genes are TRBV19 and TRBJ2-7, with a weak D call TRBD1 (6 bases). CDR1 LNHDA and CDR2 SQIVND come from the germline V gene (reference sequence). V was cut by 0 bases and J by 4 bases, with 13 bases left in between. There are 15 residues in the CDR3.

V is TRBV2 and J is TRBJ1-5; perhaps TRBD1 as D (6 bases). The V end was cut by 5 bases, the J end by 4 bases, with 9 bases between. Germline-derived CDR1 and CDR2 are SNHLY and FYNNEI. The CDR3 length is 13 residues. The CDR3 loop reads CASSYQGNQPQHF. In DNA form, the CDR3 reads TGTGCCAGCAGTTACCAGGGGAATCAGCCCCAGCATTTT.

The CDR3 coding sequence is TGTGCCAGCTCACCCGGACAGGGAAATAATCAGCCCCAGCATTTT. This codes for CASSPGQGNNQPQHF. The chain joins TRBV18 to TRBJ1-5, with TRBD1 identical over 8 bases. Germline V gives CDR1 KGHSH, CDR2 LQKENI. V shed 3 bases and J 4 bases; nucleotides not matched to a gene: 5. The CDR3 has 15 amino acids.

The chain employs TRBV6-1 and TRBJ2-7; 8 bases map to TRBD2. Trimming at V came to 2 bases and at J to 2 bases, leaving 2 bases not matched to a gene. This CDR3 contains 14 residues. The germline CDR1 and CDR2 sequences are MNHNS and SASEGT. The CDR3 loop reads CASSEPGLAYEQYF. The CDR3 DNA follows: TGTGCCAGCAGTGAACCGGGACTAGCCTACGAGCAGTACTTC.

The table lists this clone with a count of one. Here the CDR3 reads CASSRFGEFGTDTQYF. CDR3 sequence (DNA): TGTGCCAGCAGTCGGTTCGGGGAATTTGGGACAGATACGCAGTATTTT. V gene TRBV27 combines with J gene TRBJ2-3, with D possibly matching TRBD2 (5 bases). V was pared by 5 bases and J by 3 bases, with 18 bases between. The CDR3 length is 16 residues. CDR1 is MNHEY, CDR2 SMNVEV, per germline (reference sequence).

This chain's CDR3 is CASSPQGSSGVGYTF. As DNA, the CDR3 is TGTGCCAGCAGCCCCCAGGGATCTTCGGGAGTGGGCTACACCTTC. The V and J genes are TRBV9 and TRBJ1-2; maybe TRBD1 (5 bases). The CDR3 extends over 15 amino acids. The V and J ends lost 4 bases and 8 bases respectively, with 21 bases between them. Germline CDR1 SGDLS, CDR2 YYNGEE.

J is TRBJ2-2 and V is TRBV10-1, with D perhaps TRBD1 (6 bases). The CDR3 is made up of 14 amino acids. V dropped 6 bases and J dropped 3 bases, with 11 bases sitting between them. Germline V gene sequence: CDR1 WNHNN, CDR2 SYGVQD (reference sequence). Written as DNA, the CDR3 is TGCGCCAGCAGAGCAGGGGTTGACACCGGGGAGCTGTTTTTT. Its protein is CASRAGVDTGELFF.

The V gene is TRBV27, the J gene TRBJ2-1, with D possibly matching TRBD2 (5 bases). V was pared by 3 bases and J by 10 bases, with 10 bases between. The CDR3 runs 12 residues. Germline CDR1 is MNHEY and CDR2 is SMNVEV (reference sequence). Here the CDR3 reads CASSFSEREQFF. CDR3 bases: TGTGCCAGCAGTTTTAGCGAAAGAGAGCAGTTCTTC.

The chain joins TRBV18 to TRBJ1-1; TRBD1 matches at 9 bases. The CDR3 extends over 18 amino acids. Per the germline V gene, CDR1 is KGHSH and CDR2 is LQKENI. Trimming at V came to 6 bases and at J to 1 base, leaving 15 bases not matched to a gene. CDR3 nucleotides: TGTGCCAGCTCTCCGATAGGACAGGGGAGTTTCTCGAACACTGAAGCTTTCTTT. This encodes CASSPIGQGSFSNTEAFF.

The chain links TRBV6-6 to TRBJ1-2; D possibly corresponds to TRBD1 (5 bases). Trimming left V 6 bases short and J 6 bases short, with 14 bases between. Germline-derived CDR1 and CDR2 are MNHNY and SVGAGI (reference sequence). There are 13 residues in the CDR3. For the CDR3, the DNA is TGTGCCAGCAGCCCGGACACGGTTAATGGCTACACCTTC. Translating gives CASSPDTVNGYTF.

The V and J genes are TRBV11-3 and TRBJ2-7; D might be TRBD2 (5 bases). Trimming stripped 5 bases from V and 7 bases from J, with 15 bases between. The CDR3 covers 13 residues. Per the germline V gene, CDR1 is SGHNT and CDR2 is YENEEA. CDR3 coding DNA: TGTGCCAGCAGCCGTGGACGGGAAAAGGAGCAGTACTTC. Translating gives CASSRGREKEQYF.

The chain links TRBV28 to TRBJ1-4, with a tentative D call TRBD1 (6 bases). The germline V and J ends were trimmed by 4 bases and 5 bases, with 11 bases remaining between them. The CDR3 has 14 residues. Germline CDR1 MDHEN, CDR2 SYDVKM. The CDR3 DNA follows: TGTGCCAGCAGTTCAGGACAGCCGAATGAAAAACTGTTTTTT. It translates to CASSSGQPNEKLFF.